Reported below is one TCR beta chain. What it binds is unknown. The sample is drawn from a study of Tregs in tolerant kidney transplant recipients. Broader study findings: No direct test of biological reproducibility was done here.

The table came from immunoSEQ multiplex PCR; TCRdb's copy has only in-frame clones and leaves some out. The table includes tens of thousands of clones, 75% to 90% detected once. Germline loops: CDR1 SGHTA, CDR2 FQGNSA. The CDR3 has 12 amino acids. V was pared by 1 base and J by 5 bases, with 5 bases between. The sequence was obtained from a human donor who received a combined kidney and bone marrow transplant. The chain employs TRBV7-2 and TRBJ2-5, with D unresolved. The sample here was Tregs from blood, taken before the transplant. In nucleotides, the CDR3 is TGTGCCAGCAGCTTAGGCCTCGAGACCCAGTACTTC. Protein sequence: CASSLGLETQYF.